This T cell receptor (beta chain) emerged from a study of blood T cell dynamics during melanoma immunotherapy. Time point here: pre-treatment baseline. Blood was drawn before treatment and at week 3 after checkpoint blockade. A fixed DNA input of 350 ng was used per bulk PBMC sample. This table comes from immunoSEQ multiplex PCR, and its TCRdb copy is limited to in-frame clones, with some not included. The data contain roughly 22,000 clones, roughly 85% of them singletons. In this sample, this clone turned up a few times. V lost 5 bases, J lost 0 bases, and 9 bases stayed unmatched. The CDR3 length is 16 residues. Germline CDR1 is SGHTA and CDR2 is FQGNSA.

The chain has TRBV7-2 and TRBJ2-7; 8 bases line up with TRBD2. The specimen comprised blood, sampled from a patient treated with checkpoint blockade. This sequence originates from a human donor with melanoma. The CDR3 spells CASSGLARWNSYEQYF. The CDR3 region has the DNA TGTGCCAGCAGCGGACTAGCCCGATGGAACTCCTACGAGCAGTACTTC.